This T cell receptor beta chain was identified in a study of sequential checkpoint blockade in melanoma. Study at large: First-line arms were nivolumab then ipilimumab, or the reverse, randomized 1:1. After nivolumab or ipilimumab alone, some 22 patients had week-13 rebiopsies. TCRbeta immunosequencing was performed on DNA from 91 pretreatment melanoma tumor samples.

Remarks on this clone: Its target is not known.

Overall study results and limits: Pretreatment TIL clonality tracked with response in the nivolumab-first arm.

Treatment given: randomized to nivolumab then ipilimumab (arm A) or the reverse (arm B). The ends were cut back, 5 bases at V and 3 bases at J, with 16 bases in the middle. This CDR3 has 15 residues. The germline V gene encodes CDR1 SGHDN and CDR2 FVKESK. TCRdb keeps only in-frame clones here, not all; method: immunoSEQ multiplex PCR. The data show roughly 9,200 clones, with 23% seen just once and about 10% held by the top ten. The TCR sequence derives from a human donor with melanoma. This specimen was tumor tissue (inferred from file names), taken from a patient given nivolumab and ipilimumab in sequence. The V call is TRBV14, the J call TRBJ1-2, with D tentatively TRBD1 (5 bases). The CDR3 sequence is CASSGGDPFDYGYTF. In nucleotides, the CDR3 is TGTGCCAGCAGCGGGGGAGATCCTTTTGACTATGGCTACACCTTC.